This T cell receptor (beta chain) is drawn from a study of OX40 agonist ivuxolimab in advanced cancers. Whole-study results and caveats: Also present in some nonresponders was a low level of normalized T-cell clonal expansion. Patients with a partial response at 0.1-3.0 mg/kg had among the lowest clonal expansion.

TCRdb's copy holds only in-frame clones and misses some; the assay was immunoSEQ multiplex PCR. The sample consists of around 50,000 clones, around nine tenths of them appearing once. Autoimmune disease history or systemic immunosuppression excluded patients. On this clone itself: The target antigen is unknown.

V trimming: 4 bases; J trimming: 3 bases; junction bases outside the gene matches: 13. The germline V gene encodes CDR1 MDHEN and CDR2 SYDVKM. The CDR3 runs 17 residues. The sequence came from an adult with an advanced solid tumor such as melanoma, head and neck, liver or kidney cancer. J is TRBJ1-2 and V is TRBV28; TRBD1 agrees at 8 bases. The sequenced sample was CD4+ or CD8+ T cells sorted from blood, obtained in a trial of the OX40 agonist ivuxolimab. CDR3 sequence reads: CASSSNPNRDRYYGYTF. The CDR3 nucleotides read TGTGCCAGCAGTTCAAATCCCAACCGGGACAGGTACTATGGCTACACCTTC.